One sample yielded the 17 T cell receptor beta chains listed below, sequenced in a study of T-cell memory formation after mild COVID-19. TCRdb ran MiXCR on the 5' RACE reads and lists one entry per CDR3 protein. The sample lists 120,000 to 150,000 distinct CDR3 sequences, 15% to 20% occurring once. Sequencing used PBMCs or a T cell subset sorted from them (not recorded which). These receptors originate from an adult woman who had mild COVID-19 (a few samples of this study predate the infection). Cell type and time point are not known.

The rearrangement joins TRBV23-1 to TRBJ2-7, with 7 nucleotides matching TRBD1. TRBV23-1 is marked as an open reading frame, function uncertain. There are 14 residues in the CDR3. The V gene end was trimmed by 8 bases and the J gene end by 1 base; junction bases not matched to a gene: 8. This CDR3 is CASPNDRDSYEQYF. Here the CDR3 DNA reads TGCGCCAGCCCGAATGACAGGGATTCCTACGAGCAGTACTTC.

In DNA form, the CDR3 reads TGTGCCAGCAGTTACTCGAGGGATTCACCCCTCCACTTT. Protein sequence: CASSYSRDSPLHF. This chain joins TRBV6-5 and TRBJ1-6, with D unclear. Per the germline V gene, CDR1 is MNHEY and CDR2 is SVGAGI. V lost 0 bases, J lost 8 bases, and 5 bases lay in between. This CDR3 has 13 amino acids.

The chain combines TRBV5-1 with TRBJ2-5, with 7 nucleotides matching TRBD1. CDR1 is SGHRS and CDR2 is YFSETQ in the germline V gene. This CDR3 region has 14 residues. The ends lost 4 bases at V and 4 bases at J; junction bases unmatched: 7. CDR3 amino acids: CASSDRVRAETQYF. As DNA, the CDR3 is TGCGCCAGCAGCGACAGGGTCCGTGCAGAGACCCAGTACTTC.

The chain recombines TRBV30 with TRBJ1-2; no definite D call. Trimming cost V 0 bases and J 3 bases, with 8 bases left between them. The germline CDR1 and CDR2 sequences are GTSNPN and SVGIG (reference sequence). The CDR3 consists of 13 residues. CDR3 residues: CAWSVGRYYGYTF. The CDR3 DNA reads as TGTGCCTGGAGTGTCGGACGGTACTATGGCTACACCTTC.

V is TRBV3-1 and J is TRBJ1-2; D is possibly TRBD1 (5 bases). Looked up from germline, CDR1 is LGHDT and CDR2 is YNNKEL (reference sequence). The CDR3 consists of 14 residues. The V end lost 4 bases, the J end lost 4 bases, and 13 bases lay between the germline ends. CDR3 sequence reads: CASSLQEGGYGYTF. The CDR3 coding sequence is TGTGCCAGCAGCCTACAGGAGGGCGGCTATGGCTACACCTTC.

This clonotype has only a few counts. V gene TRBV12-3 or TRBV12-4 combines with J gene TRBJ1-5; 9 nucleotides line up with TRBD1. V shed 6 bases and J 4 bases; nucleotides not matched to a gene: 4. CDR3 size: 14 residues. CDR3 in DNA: TGTGCCAGCAGAAGGACAGGGGCTAATCAGCCCCAGCATTTT. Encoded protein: CASRRTGANQPQHF.

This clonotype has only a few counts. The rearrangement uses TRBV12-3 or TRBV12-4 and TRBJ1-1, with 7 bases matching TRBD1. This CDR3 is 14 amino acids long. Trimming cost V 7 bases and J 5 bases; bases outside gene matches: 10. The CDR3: CASTQGQWRTEAFF. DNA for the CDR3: TGTGCCAGCACCCAGGGACAGTGGAGGACTGAAGCTTTCTTT.

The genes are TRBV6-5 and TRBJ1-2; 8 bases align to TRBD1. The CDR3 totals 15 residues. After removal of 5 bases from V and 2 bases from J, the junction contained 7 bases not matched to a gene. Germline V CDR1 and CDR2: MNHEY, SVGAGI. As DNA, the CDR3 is TGTGCCAGCAGTCGACCGGGACAGGACAACTATGGCTACACCTTC. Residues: CASSRPGQDNYGYTF.

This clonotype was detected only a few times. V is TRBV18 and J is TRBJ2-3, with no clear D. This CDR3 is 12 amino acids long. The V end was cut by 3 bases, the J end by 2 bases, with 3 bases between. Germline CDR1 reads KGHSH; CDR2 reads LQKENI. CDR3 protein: CASSPFTDTQYF. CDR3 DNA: TGTGCCAGCTCACCTTTCACAGATACGCAGTATTTT.

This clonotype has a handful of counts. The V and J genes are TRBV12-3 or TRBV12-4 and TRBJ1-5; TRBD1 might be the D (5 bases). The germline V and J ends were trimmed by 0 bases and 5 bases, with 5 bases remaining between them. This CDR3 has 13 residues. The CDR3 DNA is TGTGCCAGCAGTTTAGCGACAGATCAGCCCCAGCATTTT. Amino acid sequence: CASSLATDQPQHF.

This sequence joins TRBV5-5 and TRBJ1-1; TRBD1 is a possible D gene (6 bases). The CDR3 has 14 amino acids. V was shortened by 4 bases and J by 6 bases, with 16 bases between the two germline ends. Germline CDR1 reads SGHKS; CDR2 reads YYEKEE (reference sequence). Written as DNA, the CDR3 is TGTGCCAGCAGCCGACAGGCTTACGAGGCTGAAGCTTTCTTT. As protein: CASSRQAYEAEAFF.

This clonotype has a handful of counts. Written as DNA, the CDR3 is TGTGCCAGCAGTGAATTTCGGGAGGGAAAAGAGCAGTACTTC. Translating gives CASSEFREGKEQYF. This chain links TRBV2 with TRBJ2-7; TRBD2 matches 8 bases. This CDR3 contains 14 residues. Germline lookup yields CDR1 SNHLY and CDR2 FYNNEI. The V gene end was trimmed by 2 bases and the J gene end by 7 bases; junction bases not matched to a gene: 7.

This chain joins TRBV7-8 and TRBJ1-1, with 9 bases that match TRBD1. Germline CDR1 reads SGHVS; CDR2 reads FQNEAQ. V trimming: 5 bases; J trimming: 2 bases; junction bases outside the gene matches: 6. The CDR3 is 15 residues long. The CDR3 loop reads CASSPEDRGNTEAFF. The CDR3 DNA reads TGTGCCAGCAGCCCTGAGGACAGGGGAAACACTGAAGCTTTCTTT.

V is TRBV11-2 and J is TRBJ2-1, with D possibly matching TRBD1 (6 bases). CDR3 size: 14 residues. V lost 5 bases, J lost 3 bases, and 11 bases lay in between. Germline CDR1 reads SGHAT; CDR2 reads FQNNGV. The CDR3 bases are TGTGCCAGCAGCCTCCGACAGGACTACAATGAGCAGTTCTTC. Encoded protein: CASSLRQDYNEQFF.

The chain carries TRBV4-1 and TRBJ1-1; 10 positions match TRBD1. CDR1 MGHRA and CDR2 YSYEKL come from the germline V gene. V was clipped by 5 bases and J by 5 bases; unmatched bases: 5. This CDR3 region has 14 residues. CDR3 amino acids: CASSRQGAGTEAFF. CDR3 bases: TGCGCCAGCAGCAGACAGGGGGCGGGAACTGAAGCTTTCTTT.

As DNA, the CDR3 is TGCGCCAGCAGCCAGGGGACAGCCACAGATACGCAGTATTTT. Protein product: CASSQGTATDTQYF. The rearrangement joins TRBV4-1 to TRBJ2-3; 7 nucleotides align to TRBD1. With 3 bases clipped from V and 2 bases from J, the junction kept 2 bases outside the gene matches. The CDR3 length is 14 residues. CDR1 and CDR2 (germline): MGHRA, YSYEKL.

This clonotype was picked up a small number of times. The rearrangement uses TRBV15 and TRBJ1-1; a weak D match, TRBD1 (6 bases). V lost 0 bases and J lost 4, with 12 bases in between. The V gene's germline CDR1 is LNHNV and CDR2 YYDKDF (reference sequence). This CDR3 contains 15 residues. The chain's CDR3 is CATSRDGQGSTEAFF. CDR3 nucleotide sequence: TGTGCCACCAGCAGAGATGGGCAGGGGTCCACTGAAGCTTTCTTT.